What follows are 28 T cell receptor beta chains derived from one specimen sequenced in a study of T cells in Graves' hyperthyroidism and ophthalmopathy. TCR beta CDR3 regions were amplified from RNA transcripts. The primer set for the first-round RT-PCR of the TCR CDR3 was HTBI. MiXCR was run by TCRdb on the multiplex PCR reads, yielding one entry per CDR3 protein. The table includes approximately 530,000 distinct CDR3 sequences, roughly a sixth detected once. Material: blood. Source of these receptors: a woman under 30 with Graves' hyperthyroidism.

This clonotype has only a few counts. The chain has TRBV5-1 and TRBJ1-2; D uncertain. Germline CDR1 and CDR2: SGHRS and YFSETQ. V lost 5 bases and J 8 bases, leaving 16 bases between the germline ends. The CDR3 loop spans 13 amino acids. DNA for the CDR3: TGCGCCAGCAGGGAAACTGGACTCTACGGCTACACCTTC. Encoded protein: CASRETGLYGYTF.

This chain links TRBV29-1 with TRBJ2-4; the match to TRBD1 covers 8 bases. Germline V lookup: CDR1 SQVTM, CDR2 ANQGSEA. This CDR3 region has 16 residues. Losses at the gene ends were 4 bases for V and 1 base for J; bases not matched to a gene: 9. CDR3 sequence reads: CSVATGGLAAKNIQYF. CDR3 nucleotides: TGCAGCGTTGCCACAGGGGGTTTAGCGGCCAAAAACATTCAGTACTTC.

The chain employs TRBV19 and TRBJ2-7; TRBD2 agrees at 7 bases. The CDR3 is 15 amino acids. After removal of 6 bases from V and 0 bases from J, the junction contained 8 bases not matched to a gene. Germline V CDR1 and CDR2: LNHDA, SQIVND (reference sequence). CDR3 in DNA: TGTGCCAGTAGACCCAAGCGGGGTCTCTCCTACGAGCAGTACTTC. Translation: CASRPKRGLSYEQYF.

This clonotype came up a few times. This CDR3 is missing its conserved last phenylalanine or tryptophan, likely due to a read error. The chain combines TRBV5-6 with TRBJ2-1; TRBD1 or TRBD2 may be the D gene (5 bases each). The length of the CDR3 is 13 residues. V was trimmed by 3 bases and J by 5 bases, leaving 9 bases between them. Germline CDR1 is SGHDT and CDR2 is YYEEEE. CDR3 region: CASSWGRNNEQFL. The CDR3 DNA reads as TGTGCCAGCAGCTGGGGACGTAACAATGAGCAGTTCCTC.

CDR3 protein: CASSELPGANVLTF. CDR3 nucleotides: TGTGCCAGCAGTGAACTCCCTGGGGCCAACGTCCTGACTTTC. This chain uses TRBV6-1 with TRBJ2-6; no definite D call. V lost 2 bases to trimming and J lost 2 bases, with 4 bases between them. The CDR3 sequence is 14 residues long. The germline V gene has CDR1 MNHNS and CDR2 SASEGT.

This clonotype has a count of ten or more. The CDR3 DNA is TGTGCCATCAGTGTAGCGACAGGGGGCGGCACAGATACGCAGTATTTT. Translation gives CAISVATGGGTDTQYF. The gene calls are TRBV10-3 and TRBJ2-3, with TRBD1 matching over 10 bases. Germline V gene data show CDR1 as ENHRY and CDR2 as SYGVKD. After removal of 4 bases from V and 1 base from J, the junction contained 5 bases not matched to a gene. The CDR3 runs 16 residues.

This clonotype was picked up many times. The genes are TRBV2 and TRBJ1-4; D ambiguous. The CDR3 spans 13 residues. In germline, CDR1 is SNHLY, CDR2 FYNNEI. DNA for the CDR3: TGTGGCAACGGAGCCACAACTAATGAAAAACTGTTTTTT. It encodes CGNGATTNEKLFF.

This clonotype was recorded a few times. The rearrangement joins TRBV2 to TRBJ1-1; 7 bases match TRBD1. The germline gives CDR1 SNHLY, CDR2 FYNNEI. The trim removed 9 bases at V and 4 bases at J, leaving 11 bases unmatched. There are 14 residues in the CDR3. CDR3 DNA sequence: TGTGCCAGAGGGAAGGGGGCCGTGGGCACTGAAGCTTTCTTT. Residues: CARGKGAVGTEAFF.

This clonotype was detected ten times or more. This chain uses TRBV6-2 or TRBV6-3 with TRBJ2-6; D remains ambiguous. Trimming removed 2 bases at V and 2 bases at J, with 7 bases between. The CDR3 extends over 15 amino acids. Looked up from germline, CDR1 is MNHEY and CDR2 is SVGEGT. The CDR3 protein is CASSYAGPGANVLTF. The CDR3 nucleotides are TGTGCCAGCAGTTACGCCGGGCCTGGGGCCAACGTCCTGACTTTC.

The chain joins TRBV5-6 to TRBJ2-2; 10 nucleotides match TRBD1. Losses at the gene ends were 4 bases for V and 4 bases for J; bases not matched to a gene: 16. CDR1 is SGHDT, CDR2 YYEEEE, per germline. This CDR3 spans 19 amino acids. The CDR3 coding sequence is TGTGCCAGCAGCCACACCCCGGGACAGGGGAGCGTTATCACCGGGGAGCTGTTTTTT. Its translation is CASSHTPGQGSVITGELFF.

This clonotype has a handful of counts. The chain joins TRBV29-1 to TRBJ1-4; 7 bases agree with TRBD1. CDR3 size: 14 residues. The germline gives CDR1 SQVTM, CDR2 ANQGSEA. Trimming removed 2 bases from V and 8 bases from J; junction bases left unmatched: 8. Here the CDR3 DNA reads TGCAGCGTTGAATTGAGGCAGGGGGGAGAAAAACTGTTTTTT. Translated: CSVELRQGGEKLFF.

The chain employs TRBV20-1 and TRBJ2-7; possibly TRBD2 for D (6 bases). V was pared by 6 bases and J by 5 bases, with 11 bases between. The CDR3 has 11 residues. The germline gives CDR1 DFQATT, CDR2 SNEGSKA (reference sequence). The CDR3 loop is CSAGSPHEQYF. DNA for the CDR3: TGCAGTGCCGGGAGTCCCCACGAGCAGTACTTC.

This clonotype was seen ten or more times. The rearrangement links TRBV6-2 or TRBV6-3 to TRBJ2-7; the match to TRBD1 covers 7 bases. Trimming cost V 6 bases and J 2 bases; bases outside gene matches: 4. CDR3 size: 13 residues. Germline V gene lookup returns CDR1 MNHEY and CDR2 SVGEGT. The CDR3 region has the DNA TGTGCCAGCAGGAGGGACAGCCCCTACGAGCAGTACTTC. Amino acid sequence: CASRRDSPYEQYF.

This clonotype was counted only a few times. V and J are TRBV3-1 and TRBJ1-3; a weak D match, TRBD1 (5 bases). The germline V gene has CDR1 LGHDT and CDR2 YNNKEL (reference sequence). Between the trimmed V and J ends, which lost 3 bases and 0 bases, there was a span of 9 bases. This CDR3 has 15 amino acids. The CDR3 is CASSQQTDSGNTIYF. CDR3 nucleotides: TGTGCCAGCAGCCAGCAGACAGACTCTGGAAACACCATATATTTT.

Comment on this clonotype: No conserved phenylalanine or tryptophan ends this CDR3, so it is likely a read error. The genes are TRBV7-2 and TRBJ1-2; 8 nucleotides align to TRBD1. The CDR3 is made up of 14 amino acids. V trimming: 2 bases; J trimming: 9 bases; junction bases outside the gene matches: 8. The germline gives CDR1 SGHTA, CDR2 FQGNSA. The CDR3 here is CASSLTGTGSSYTL. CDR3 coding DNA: TGTGCCAGCAGCTTAACCGGGACAGGAAGTAGCTACACCCTC.

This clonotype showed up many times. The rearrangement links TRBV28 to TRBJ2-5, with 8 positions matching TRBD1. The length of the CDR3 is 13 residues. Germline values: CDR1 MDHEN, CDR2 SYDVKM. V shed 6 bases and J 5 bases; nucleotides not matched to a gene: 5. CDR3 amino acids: CASRTGVWETQYF. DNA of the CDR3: TGTGCCAGCAGGACAGGGGTATGGGAGACCCAGTACTTC.

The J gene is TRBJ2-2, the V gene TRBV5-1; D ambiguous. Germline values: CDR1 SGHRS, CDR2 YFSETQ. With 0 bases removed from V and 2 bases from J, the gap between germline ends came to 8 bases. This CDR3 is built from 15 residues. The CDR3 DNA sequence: TGCGCCAGCAGCTTGGCCCACCTCAACACCGGGGAGCTGTTTTTT. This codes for CASSLAHLNTGELFF.

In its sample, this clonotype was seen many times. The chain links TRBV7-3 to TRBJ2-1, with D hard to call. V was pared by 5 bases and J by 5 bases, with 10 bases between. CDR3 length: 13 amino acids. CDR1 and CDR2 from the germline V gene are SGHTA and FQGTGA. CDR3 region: CASSLYRDNEQFF. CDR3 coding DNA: TGTGCCAGCAGCCTATACCGGGACAATGAGCAGTTCTTC.

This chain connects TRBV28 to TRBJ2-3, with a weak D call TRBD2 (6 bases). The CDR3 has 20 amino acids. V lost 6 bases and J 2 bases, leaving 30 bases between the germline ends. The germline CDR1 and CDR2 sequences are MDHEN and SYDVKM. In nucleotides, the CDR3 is TGTGCCAGCAGCCCTTACCCTCAAACGAAGGAGGGTGGGCACACAGATACGCAGTATTTT. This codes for CASSPYPQTKEGGHTDTQYF.

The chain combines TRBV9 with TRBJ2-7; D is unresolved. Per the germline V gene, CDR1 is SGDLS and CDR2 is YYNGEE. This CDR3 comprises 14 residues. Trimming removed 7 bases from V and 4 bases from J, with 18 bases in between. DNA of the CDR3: TGTGCCAGCTCACCACGTCGGGCCGCGTACGAGCAGTACTTC. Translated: CASSPRRAAYEQYF.

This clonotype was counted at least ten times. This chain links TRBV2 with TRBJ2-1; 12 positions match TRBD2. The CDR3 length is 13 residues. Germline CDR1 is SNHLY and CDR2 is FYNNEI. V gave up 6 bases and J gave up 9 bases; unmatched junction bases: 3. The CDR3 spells CASRETSGGEQFF. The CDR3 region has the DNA TGTGCCAGCAGAGAGACTAGCGGGGGTGAGCAGTTCTTC.

Written as DNA, the CDR3 is TGCGCCAGCAGCCACTCCCGGGGGGGACGTACCAAAAACATTCAGTACTTC. It specifies CASSHSRGGRTKNIQYF. V usage is TRBV4-3 and J usage is TRBJ2-4; 8 bases match TRBD2. The CDR3 extends over 17 amino acids. Germline CDR1 is LGHNA and CDR2 is YSLEER. V was pared by 3 bases and J by 2 bases, with 9 bases of the junction left unmatched.

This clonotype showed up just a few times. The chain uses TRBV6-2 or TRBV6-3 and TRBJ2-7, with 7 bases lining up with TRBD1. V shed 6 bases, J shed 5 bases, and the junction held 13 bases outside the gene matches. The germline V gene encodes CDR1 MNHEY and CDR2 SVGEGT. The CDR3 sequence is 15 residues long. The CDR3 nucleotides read TGTGCCAGCAGGGGGGAAGGAAGGGGGCCCCACGAGCAGTACTTC. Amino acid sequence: CASRGEGRGPHEQYF.

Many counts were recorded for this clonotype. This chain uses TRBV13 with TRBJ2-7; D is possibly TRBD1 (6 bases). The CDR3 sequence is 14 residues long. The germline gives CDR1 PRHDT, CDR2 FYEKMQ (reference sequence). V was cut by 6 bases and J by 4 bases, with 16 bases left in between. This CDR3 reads CASSKGQEDYEQYF. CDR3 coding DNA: TGTGCCAGCAGTAAGGGACAAGAAGATTACGAGCAGTACTTC. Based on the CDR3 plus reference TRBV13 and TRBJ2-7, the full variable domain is AAGVIQSPRHLIKEKRETATLKCYPIPRHDTVYWYQQGPGQDPQFLISFYEKMQSDKGSIPDRFSAQQFSDYHSELNMSSLELGDSALYFCASSKGQEDYEQYFGPGTRLTVT.

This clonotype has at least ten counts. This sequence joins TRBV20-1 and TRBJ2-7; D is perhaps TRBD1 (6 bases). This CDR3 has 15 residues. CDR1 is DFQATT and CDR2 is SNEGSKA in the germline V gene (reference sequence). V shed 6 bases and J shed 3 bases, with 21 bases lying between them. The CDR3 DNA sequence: TGCAGTGCAGTAAGTTCGAGGACAGACCACTACGAGCAGTACTTC. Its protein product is CSAVSSRTDHYEQYF.

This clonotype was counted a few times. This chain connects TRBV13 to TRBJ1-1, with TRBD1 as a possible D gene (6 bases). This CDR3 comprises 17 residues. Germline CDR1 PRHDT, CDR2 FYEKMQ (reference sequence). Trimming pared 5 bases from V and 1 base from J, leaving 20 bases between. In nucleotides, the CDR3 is TGTGCCAGCAGCCCGCGCTCGGACGGGGGCTGGAACACTGAAGCTTTCTTT. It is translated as CASSPRSDGGWNTEAFF.

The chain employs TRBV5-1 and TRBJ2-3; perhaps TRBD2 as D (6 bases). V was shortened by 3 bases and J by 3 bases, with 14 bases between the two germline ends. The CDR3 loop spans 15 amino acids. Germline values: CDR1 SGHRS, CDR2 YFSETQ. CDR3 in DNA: TGCGCCAGCAGCTCGGGGGTCGGGGCGACAGATACGCAGTATTTT. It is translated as CASSSGVGATDTQYF.

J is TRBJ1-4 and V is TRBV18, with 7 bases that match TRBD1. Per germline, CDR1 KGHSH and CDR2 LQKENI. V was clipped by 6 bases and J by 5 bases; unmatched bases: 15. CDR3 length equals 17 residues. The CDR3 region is CASSPSRSGQPNEKLFF. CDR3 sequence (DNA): TGTGCCAGCTCGCCTTCAAGATCGGGACAGCCAAATGAAAAACTGTTTTTT.